This passage covers 13 T cell receptor beta chains from one sample sequenced in a study of blood T cells in healthy people across ages. Using a J-beta primer mix together with a sample-barcoded 5' primer, a second PCR was run for roughly 6 to 12 cycles. TCRdb ran MiXCR on the 5' RACE reads and lists one entry per CDR3 protein. The sample lists hundreds of thousands of distinct CDR3 sequences, approximately 30% occurring once. Specimen: blood. The origin of the receptors is an elderly woman in good health.

This clonotype appeared many times. At one boundary the junction diverges from the germline segment, which might be a read error. This chain joins TRBV7-7 and TRBJ2-5; D remains unclear. Germline V gene sequence: CDR1 SSHAT, CDR2 FNYEAQ (reference sequence). The CDR3 runs to 13 residues. CDR3 protein: CASSRWEEETQYF. The CDR3 DNA reads as TGTGCTAGCAGCAGGTGGGAAGAAGAGACCCAGTACTTC.

This chain links TRBV20-1 with TRBJ2-5, with D tentatively TRBD1 or TRBD2 (5 bases each). Trimming pared 0 bases from V and 11 bases from J, leaving 19 bases between. Germline V lookup: CDR1 DFQATT, CDR2 SNEGSKA (reference sequence). The CDR3 is made up of 14 amino acids. For the CDR3, the DNA is TGCAGTGCTAGAGATCGGGGCGGCCCCCTGGAGCAGTACTTC. This translates into CSARDRGGPLEQYF.

This clonotype was counted only a few times. This chain joins TRBV7-8 and TRBJ1-1; possible D gene TRBD1, 5 bases. CDR1 SGHVS and CDR2 FQNEAQ come from the germline V gene. V was cut by 5 bases and J by 3 bases, with 10 bases left in between. The CDR3 has 13 residues. The CDR3 DNA reads TGTGCCAGCAGCCCCAGGGCGTACACTGAAGCTTTCTTT. Translation gives CASSPRAYTEAFF.

This clonotype has just a few counts. This sequence joins TRBV25-1 and TRBJ2-1, with D possibly TRBD1 on 5 matching bases. CDR1 MGHDK and CDR2 SYGVNS come from the germline V gene. The CDR3 runs to 16 residues. The V end was cut by 3 bases, the J end by 0 bases, with 12 bases between. The CDR3 DNA sequence: TGTGCCAGCAGTGATGAGTTCAGGGCCTCCTACAATGAGCAGTTCTTC. Translated: CASSDEFRASYNEQFF.

This clonotype was seen ten or more times. J is TRBJ1-2 and V is TRBV6-6; no clear D. V gave up 5 bases and J gave up 0 bases, with 10 bases separating them. The length of the CDR3 is 14 residues. Germline V lookup: CDR1 MNHNY, CDR2 SVGAGI (reference sequence). Here the CDR3 reads CASSPAFSNYGYTF. CDR3 in DNA: TGTGCCAGCAGTCCCGCCTTTTCTAACTATGGCTACACCTTC.

This chain links TRBV7-9 with TRBJ1-2, with 7 positions matching TRBD1. The CDR3 contains 14 residues. Germline CDR1 is SEHNR and CDR2 is FQNEAQ (reference sequence). The V segment lost 3 bases and the J segment 7 bases; nucleotides outside the gene matches: 8. The CDR3 loop is CASSFDRVLSGYTF. The CDR3 DNA is TGTGCCAGCAGCTTCGACAGGGTACTATCTGGCTACACCTTC.

This clonotype occurred many times. The chain is built from TRBV28 and TRBJ2-7; 9 nucleotides agree with TRBD1. The CDR3 totals 16 residues. V lost 5 bases and J lost 1; bases outside the gene matches: 9. In germline, CDR1 is MDHEN, CDR2 SYDVKM. The CDR3 DNA sequence: TGTGCCAGCAGTCCCCTTACAGGGGGCAGGTCCTACGAGCAGTACTTC. Its translation: CASSPLTGGRSYEQYF.

This clonotype occurred many times. The V and J genes are TRBV7-9 and TRBJ2-3, with D maybe TRBD2 (6 bases). The V gene lost 3 bases and the J gene lost 6 bases, with 13 bases spanning the gap. Germline V gene sequence: CDR1 SEHNR, CDR2 FQNEAQ (reference sequence). The CDR3 contains 14 residues. The CDR3 protein is CASSLGTGPDTQYF. CDR3 in DNA: TGTGCCAGCAGCTTGGGGACTGGTCCCGATACGCAGTATTTT.

As concerns this clonotype: This may come from a read error, since a much larger clone is one base off. The rearrangement uses TRBV29-1 and TRBJ2-7; unclear D gene. The ends were cut back, 1 base at V and 5 bases at J, with 15 bases in the middle. CDR1 is SQVTM and CDR2 is ANQGSEA in the germline V gene. The CDR3 is 14 residues long. The CDR3 region has the DNA TGCAGCGTTGAAGTCGGCAGCAACCCTCACGAGCAGTACTTC. Amino acids: CSVEVGSNPHEQYF.

J is TRBJ2-7 and V is TRBV7-6, with TRBD1 as a possible D gene (6 bases). Looked up from germline, CDR1 is SGHVS and CDR2 is FNYEAQ. Trimming removed 4 bases from V and 1 base from J, with 11 bases in between. This CDR3 has 14 amino acids. The CDR3 bases are TGTGCCAGCAGCTCCCAGACAGGTTCCTACGAGCAGTACTTC. Residues: CASSSQTGSYEQYF.

This clonotype was recorded once. CDR3 protein: CSANYGDTQYF. The CDR3 DNA reads TGCAGTGCCAACTACGGAGATACGCAGTATTTT. The chain couples TRBV20-1 to TRBJ2-3; D remains ambiguous. Trimming took 6 bases from V and 5 from J, leaving 9 bases between them. The germline V gene has CDR1 DFQATT and CDR2 SNEGSKA (reference sequence). The CDR3 contains 11 residues.

In regard to this clonotype: Mismatch with germline at one junction end may stem from a read error. The gene calls are TRBV11-3 and TRBJ2-3; D may correspond to TRBD1 or TRBD2 (5 bases each). CDR1 and CDR2 from the germline V gene are SGHNT and YENEEA. CDR3 length equals 14 residues. The DNA for the CDR3 is TGTACCAGCAGCTTACGAGGGGCGACAGATACGCAGTATTTT. Protein sequence: CTSSLRGATDTQYF.

This clonotype appeared many times. CDR3 in amino acids: CASSINRAPYNEQFF. The CDR3 nucleotides read TGTGCCAGCAGCATAAACAGGGCCCCCTACAATGAGCAGTTCTTC. The chain has TRBV7-8 and TRBJ2-1; D might be TRBD1 (6 bases). The CDR3 runs 15 residues. In germline, CDR1 is SGHVS, CDR2 FQNEAQ. V gave up 5 bases and J gave up 2 bases, with 13 bases separating them.